This T cell receptor beta chain stems from a study of T cell repertoires in cytomegalovirus infection. The overall study: Recently identified HLA-C-restricted CMV epitopes and well-studied HLA-B-restricted CMV epitopes were used by the study. Both CMV infection and a matching HLA type were indicated by public TCR beta signatures. The study, taken as a whole, reports: It was HLA-C-restricted CMV-specific TCR beta clonotypes that dominated the response ex vivo. Totalled public TCR beta family frequency picked out people who carried CMV plus the relevant HLA.

This clonotype was seen only a few times. Antigen unknown. TCRdb re-analysed the reads in MiXCR, keeping a single row per CDR3 protein. The top ten clones hold 10% to 15% of a sample with about 920,000 distinct CDR3 sequences, about 33% of them seen once. Germline V gene lookup returns CDR1 LNHDA and CDR2 SQIVND (reference sequence). V dropped 4 bases and J dropped 4 bases, with 10 bases sitting between them. This CDR3 has 14 residues. The receptor's source is a human donor in good health (CMV status not recorded). Some clones in this sample may be carry-over from other donors' samples. This material consisted of cultured CD8+ T cells from PBMCs, taken from culture after CMV antigen stimulation. The V and J genes are TRBV19 and TRBJ1-4; possibly TRBD1 for D (5 bases). The CDR3 is CASSTGTDNEKLFF. The CDR3 DNA is TGTGCCAGTAGTACCGGGACGGATAATGAAAAACTGTTTTTT.